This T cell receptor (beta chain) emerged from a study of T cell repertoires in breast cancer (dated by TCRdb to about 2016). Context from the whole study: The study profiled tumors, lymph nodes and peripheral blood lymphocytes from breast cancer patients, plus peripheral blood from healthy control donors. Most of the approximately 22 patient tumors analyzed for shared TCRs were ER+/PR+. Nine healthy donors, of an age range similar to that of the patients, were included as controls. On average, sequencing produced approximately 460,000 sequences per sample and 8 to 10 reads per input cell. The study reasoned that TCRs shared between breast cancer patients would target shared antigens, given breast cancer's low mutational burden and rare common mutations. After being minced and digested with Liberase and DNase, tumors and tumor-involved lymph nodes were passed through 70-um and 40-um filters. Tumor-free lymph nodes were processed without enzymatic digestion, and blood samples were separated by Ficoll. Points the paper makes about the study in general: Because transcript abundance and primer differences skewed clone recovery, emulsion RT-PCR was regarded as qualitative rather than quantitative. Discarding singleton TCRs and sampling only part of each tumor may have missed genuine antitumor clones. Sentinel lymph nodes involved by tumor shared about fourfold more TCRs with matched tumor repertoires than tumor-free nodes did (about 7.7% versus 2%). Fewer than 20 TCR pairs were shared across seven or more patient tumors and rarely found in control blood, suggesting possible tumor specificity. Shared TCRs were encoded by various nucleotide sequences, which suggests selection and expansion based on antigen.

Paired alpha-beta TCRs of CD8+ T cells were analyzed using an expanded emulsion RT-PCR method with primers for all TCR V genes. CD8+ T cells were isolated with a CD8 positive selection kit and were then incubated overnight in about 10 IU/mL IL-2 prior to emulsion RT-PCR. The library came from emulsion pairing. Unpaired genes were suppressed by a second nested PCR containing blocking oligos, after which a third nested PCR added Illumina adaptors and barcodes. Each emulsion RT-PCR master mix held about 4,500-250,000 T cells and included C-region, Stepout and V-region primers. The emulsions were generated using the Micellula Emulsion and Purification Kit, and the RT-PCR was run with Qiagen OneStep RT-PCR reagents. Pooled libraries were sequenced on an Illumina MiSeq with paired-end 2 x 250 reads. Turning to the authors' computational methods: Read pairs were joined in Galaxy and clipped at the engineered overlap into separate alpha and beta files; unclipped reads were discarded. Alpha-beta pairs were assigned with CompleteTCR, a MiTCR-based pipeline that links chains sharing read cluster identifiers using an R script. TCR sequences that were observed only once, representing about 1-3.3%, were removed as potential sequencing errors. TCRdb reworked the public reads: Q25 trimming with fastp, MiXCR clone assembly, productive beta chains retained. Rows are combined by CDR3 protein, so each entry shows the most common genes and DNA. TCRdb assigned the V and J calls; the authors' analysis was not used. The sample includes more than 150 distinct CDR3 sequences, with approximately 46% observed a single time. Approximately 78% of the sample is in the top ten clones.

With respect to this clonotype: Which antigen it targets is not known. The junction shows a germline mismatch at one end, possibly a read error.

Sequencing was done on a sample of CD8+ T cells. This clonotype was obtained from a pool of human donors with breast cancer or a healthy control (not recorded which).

The nucleotide sequence is TGTTCCAGCAGCTTATTACGCAGCACTGAAGTTTTCTTT. Translated, it gives CSSSLLRSTEVFF. Recombination connected TRBV7-6 to TRBJ1-1, with no confidently assigned D gene. The CDR1 and CDR2 encoded by the germline V gene are SGHVS and FNYEAQ. The CDR3 holds 13 amino acids from the cysteine to the phenylalanine. The sequence is cut down to CDR3 DNA, 39 bases in frame from base 1.